This T cell receptor beta chain is drawn from a study of blood T cell repertoires in COVID-19. On the study more broadly: Acute-phase and convalescent COVID-19 samples originated in the United States, Italy and Spain. Nucleic acid was either cDNA or gDNA, and it came from T cells, B-cell-depleted T cells, or PBMCs.

Per the authors' pipeline: Reference gene primers were amplified, and this amplification served to estimate nucleated cell counts. Some clones are missing from TCRdb's copy, which holds only in-frame ones; the method was immunoSEQ multiplex PCR. V and J calls and clone size are copied from that table; D and trimming were computed from the DNA. The sample has tens of thousands of clones; around 84% are singletons. The sequence was obtained from a man older than 75 with acute or convalescent COVID-19. The sequencing sample was made of peripheral blood.

The CDR3 sequence: CASSYGDRVSARRAFF. For the CDR3, the DNA is TGTGCCAGCAGTTACGGGGACAGGGTTTCTGCTCGGCGAGCTTTCTTT. V is TRBV6-5 and J is TRBJ1-1; 9 nucleotides agree with TRBD1. CDR1 and CDR2 (germline): MNHEY, SVGAGI. Trimming took 2 bases from V and 10 from J; bases not matched to a gene: 14. This CDR3 is built from 16 residues.